This T cell receptor (beta chain) was profiled in a study of T cells expressing NK-cell markers. Study as a whole: Seven HCMV-seropositive donors and one seronegative donor made up the eight sequenced donors.

Whole-study findings and limits: The HCMV specificity of the expanded NKG2C+ T cell clones stayed unresolved.

As to this clonotype: Its antigen is currently unknown.

This CDR3 spans 18 amino acids. Germline assignment: CDR1 SNHLY and CDR2 FYNNEI. What made the TCR beta cDNA was 5'RACE template switching with UMIs. No DNA is given; TCRdb re-called the 5' RACE reads and lists each CDR3 protein once. Recorded for this sample: roughly 450,000 distinct CDR3 sequences. This receptor was identified in a woman in her fifties or sixties in good health. The chain uses TRBV2 and TRBJ2-1; TCRdb names TRBD2, which stays unverified in the absence of DNA. The sample was blood T cells: a sorted CD56 or NKG2C T cell subset, CD4+ or CD8+ T cells, or bulk PBMC T cells (not recorded which). The CDR3 reads CASRPLDFRASRDNEQFF.